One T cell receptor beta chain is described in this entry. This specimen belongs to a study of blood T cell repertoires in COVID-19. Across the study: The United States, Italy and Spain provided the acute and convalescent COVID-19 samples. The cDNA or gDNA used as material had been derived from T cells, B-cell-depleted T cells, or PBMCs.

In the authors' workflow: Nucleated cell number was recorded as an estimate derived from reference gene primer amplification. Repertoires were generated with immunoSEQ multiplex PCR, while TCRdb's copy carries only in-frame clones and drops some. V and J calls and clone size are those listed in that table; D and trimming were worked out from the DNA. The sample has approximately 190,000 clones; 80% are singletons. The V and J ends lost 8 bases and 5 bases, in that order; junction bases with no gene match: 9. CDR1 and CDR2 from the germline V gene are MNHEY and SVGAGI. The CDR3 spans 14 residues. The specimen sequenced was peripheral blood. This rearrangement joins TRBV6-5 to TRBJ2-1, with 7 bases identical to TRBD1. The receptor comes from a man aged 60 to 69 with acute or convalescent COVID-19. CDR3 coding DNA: TGTGCCAGCCGGTTGAGGACAGGCAACAATGAGCAGTTCTTC. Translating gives CASRLRTGNNEQFF.